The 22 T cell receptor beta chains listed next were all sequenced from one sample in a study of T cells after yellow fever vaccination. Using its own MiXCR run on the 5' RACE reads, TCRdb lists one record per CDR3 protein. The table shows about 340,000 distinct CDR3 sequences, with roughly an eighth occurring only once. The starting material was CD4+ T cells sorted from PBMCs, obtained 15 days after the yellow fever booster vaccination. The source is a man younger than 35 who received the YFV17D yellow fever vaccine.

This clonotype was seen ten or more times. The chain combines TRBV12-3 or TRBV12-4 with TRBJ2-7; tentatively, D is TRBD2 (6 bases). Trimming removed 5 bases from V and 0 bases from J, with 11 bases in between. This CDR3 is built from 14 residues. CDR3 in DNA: TGTGCCAGCAGTACAGGACTATCCTCCTACGAGCAGTACTTC. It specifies CASSTGLSSYEQYF.

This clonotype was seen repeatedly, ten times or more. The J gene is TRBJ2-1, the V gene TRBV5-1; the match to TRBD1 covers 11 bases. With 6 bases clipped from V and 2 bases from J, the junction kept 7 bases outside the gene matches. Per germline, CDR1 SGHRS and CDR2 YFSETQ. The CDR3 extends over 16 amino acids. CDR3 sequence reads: CASTELDRGPYNEQFF. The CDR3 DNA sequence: TGCGCCAGCACCGAGCTGGACAGGGGGCCCTACAATGAGCAGTTCTTC.

The DNA of the CDR3 is TGTGCCAGCAGCTTAGGTTCCCTTCGACAGGGAACGGTCTCTGAAGCTTTCTTT. Residues: CASSLGSLRQGTVSEAFF. The gene calls are TRBV7-9 and TRBJ1-1, with 7 bases fitting TRBD1. The CDR3 totals 18 residues. Trimming took 1 base from V and 6 from J; bases not matched to a gene: 17. CDR1 and CDR2 from the germline V gene are SEHNR and FQNEAQ (reference sequence).

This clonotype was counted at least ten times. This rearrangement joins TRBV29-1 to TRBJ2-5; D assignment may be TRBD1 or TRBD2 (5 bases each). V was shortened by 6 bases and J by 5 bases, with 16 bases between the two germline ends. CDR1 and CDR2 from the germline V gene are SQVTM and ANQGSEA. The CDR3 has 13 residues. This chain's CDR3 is CSVPSRGGETQYF. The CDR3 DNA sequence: TGCAGCGTACCATCGAGGGGTGGCGAGACCCAGTACTTC.

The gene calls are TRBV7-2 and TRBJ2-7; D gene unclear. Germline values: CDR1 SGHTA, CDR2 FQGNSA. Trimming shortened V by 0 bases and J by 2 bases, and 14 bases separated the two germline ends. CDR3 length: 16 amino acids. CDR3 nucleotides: TGTGCCAGCAGCTTAGCGGTAAGCCAGCCTACCTACGAGCAGTACGTC. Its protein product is CASSLAVSQPTYEQYV.

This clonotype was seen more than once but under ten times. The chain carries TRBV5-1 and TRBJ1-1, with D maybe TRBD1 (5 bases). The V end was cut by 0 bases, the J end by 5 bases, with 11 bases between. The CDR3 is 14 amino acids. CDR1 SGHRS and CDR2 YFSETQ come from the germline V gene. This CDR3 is CASSLESRGTEAFF. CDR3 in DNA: TGCGCCAGCAGCTTGGAGAGTAGGGGAACTGAAGCTTTCTTT.

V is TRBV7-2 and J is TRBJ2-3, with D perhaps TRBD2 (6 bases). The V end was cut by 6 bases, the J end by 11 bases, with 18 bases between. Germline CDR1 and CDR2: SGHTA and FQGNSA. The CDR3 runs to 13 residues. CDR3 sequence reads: CASRLPPGLGQYF. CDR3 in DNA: TGTGCCAGCAGGTTACCCCCGGGACTTGGGCAGTATTTT.

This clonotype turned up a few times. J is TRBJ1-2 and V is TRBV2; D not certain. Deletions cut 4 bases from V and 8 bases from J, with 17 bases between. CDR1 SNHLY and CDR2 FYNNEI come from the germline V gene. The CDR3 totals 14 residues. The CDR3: CASSATGPWEGYTF. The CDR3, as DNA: TGTGCCAGCAGTGCTACGGGCCCCTGGGAGGGCTACACCTTC.

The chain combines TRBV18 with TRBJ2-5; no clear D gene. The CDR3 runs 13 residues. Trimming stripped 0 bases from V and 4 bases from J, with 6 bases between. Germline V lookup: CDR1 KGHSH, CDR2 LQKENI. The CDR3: CASSPPLRETQYF. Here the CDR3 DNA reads TGTGCCAGCTCACCACCCCTAAGAGAGACCCAGTACTTC.

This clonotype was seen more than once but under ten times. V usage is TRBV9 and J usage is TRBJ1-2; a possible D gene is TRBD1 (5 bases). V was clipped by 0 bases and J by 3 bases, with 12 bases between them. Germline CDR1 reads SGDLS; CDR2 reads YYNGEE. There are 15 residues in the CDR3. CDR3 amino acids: CASSVAPGPYYGYTF. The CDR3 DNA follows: TGTGCCAGCAGCGTAGCGCCAGGGCCCTACTATGGCTACACCTTC. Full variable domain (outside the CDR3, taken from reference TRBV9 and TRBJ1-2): DSGVTQTPKHLITATGQRVTLRCSPRSGDLSVYWYQQSLDQGLQFLIQYYNGEERAKGNILERFSAQQFPDLHSELNLSSLELGDSALYFCASSVAPGPYYGYTFGSGTRLTVV.

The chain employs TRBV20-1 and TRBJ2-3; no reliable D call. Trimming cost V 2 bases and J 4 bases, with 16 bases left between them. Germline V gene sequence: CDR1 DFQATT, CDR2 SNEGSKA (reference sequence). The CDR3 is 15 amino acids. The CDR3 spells CSARWALSGADTQYF. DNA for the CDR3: TGCAGTGCTAGATGGGCCCTGAGTGGGGCAGATACGCAGTATTTT.

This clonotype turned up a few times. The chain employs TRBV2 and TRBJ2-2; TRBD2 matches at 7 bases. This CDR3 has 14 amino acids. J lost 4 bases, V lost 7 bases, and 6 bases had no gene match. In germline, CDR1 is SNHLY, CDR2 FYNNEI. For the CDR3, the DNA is TGTGCCAGCATTAAGATAGCGGGCACCGGGGAGCTGTTTTTT. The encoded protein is CASIKIAGTGELFF.

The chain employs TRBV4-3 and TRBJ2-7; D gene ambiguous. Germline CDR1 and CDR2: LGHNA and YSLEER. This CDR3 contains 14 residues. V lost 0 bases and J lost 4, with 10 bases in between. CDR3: CASSQDSGLYEQYF. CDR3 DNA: TGCGCCAGCAGCCAAGATTCGGGTCTTTACGAGCAGTACTTC.

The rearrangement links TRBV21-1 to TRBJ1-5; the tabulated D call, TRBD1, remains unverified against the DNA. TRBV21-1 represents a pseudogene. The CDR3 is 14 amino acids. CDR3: CASTPGNRNQPQHF. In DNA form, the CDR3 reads TGTGCCAGCACCCCCGGGAACCGTAATCAGCCCCAGCATTTT.

CDR3 residues: CATSSARDSVSGTQYF. The DNA of the CDR3 is TGTGCCACCAGTAGCGCCCGGGACAGTGTAAGTGGTACGCAGTATTTT. The rearrangement links TRBV24-1 to TRBJ2-3; the match to TRBD1 covers 7 bases. The CDR3 is 16 residues long. After removal of 6 bases from V and 8 bases from J, the junction contained 16 bases not matched to a gene. Germline assignment: CDR1 KGHDR and CDR2 SFDVKD.

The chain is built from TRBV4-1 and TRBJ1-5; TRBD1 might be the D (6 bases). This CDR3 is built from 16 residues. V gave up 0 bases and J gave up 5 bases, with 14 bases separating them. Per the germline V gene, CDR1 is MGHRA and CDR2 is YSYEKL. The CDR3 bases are TGCGCCAGCAGCCAAGACTTGGACAGCCAACATCAGCCCCAGCATTTT. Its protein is CASSQDLDSQHQPQHF.

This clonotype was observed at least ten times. The DNA for the CDR3 is TGTGCCATCAGTGGCTCCTCGACAGGGGGATCGGGCAATCAGCCCCAGCATTTT. Protein: CAISGSSTGGSGNQPQHF. The chain couples TRBV10-3 to TRBJ1-5; 9 bases fit TRBD1. The CDR3 is 18 residues long. Germline lookup yields CDR1 ENHRY and CDR2 SYGVKD. V shed 4 bases, J shed 2 bases, and the junction held 12 bases outside the gene matches.

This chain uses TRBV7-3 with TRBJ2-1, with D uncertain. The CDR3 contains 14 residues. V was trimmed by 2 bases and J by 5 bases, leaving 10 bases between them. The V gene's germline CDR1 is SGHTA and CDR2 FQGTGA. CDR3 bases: TGTGCCAGCAGCTTAGAAGGACCCAACAATGAGCAGTTCTTC. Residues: CASSLEGPNNEQFF.

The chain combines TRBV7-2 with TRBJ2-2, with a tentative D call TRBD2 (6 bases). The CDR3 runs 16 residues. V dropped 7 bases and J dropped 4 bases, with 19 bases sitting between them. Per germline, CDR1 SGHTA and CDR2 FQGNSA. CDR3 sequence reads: CASKQRSGGITGELFF. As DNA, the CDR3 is TGTGCCAGCAAACAGAGGTCTGGCGGGATCACCGGGGAGCTGTTTTTT.

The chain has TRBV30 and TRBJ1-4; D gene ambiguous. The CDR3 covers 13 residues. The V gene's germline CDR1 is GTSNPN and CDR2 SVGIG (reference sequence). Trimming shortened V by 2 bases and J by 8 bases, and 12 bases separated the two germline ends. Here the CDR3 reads CAWSLKGSEKLFF. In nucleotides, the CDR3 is TGTGCCTGGAGTCTTAAAGGTTCGGAAAAACTGTTTTTT.

CDR3 in DNA: TGTGCCACCAGCCGGGGAGGGGCCGCCGGGGCCAACGTCCTGACTTTC. Its translation: CATSRGGAAGANVLTF. J is TRBJ2-6 and V is TRBV15, with TRBD2 matching 7 bases. The V gene's germline CDR1 is LNHNV and CDR2 YYDKDF (reference sequence). J was trimmed by 4 bases and V by 5 bases; bases with no gene match: 8. The CDR3 consists of 16 residues.

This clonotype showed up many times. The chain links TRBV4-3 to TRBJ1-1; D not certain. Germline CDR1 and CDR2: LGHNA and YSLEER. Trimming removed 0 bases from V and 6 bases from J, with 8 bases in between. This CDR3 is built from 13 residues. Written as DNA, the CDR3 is TGCGCCAGCAGCCAAGATCAATCCGCTGAAGCTTTCTTT. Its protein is CASSQDQSAEAFF.